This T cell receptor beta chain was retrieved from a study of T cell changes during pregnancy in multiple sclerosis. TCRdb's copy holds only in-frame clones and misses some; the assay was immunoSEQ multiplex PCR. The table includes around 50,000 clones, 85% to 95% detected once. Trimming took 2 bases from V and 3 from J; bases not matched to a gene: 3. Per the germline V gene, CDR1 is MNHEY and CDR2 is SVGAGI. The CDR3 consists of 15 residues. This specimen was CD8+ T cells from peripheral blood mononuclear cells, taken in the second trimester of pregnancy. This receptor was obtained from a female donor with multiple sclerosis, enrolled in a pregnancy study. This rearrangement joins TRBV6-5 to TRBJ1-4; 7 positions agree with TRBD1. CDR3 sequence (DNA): TGTGCCAGCAGTTACCAACAGGGGTCTAATGAAAAACTGTTTTTT. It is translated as CASSYQQGSNEKLFF.